Shown below are 6 T cell receptor beta chains from a single sample sequenced in a study of molecular identifiers for immune sequencing clone quantification. TCRdb re-called the PCR reads through MiXCR, storing one row per CDR3 protein. The data hold about 320,000 distinct CDR3 sequences, with roughly a quarter observed a single time. The sample consisted of naive CD8+ T cells from blood, with Jurkat cell RNA spiked in. The subset denotes: FACS-sorted CD8+CD4-CCR7+CD45RA+ naive T cells. The origin of the receptors is a human donor in good health. Some libraries in this study had Jurkat cell RNA spiked in.

This clonotype came up many times. The V call is TRBV9, the J call TRBJ1-2; TRBD1 is a possible D gene (5 bases). Trimming pared 4 bases from V and 4 bases from J, leaving 23 bases between. CDR1 and CDR2 from the germline V gene are SGDLS and YYNGEE. This CDR3 is 17 amino acids long. CDR3 protein: CASSPTPVTVLAYGYTF. CDR3 DNA: TGTGCCAGCAGCCCGACGCCAGTGACAGTCCTCGCCTATGGCTACACCTTC.

Many counts were recorded for this clonotype. The V gene is TRBV29-1, the J gene TRBJ1-1; tentatively, D is TRBD1 (5 bases). The V gene's germline CDR1 is SQVTM and CDR2 ANQGSEA. CDR3 size: 12 residues. V was pared by 4 bases and J by 4 bases, with 10 bases between. The CDR3 reads CSVVAGSTEAFF. As DNA, the CDR3 is TGCAGCGTTGTAGCAGGGAGCACTGAAGCTTTCTTT.

This clonotype appeared a few times. The rearrangement uses TRBV28 and TRBJ2-3, with D perhaps matching TRBD2 (6 bases). Germline lookup yields CDR1 MDHEN and CDR2 SYDVKM. CDR3 length equals 14 residues. V was cut by 1 base and J by 6 bases, with 11 bases left in between. The chain's CDR3 is CASSLFEGGDTQYF. The CDR3 bases are TGTGCCAGCAGTTTATTCGAAGGAGGGGATACGCAGTATTTT.

This chain uses TRBV3-1 with TRBJ2-2, with D tentatively TRBD2 (5 bases). V was trimmed by 1 base and J by 4 bases, leaving 16 bases between them. Looked up from germline, CDR1 is LGHDT and CDR2 is YNNKEL (reference sequence). The CDR3 consists of 17 residues. This CDR3 is CASSQVGYGVVTGELFF. The CDR3 DNA is TGTGCCAGCAGCCAAGTCGGGTACGGGGTCGTCACCGGGGAGCTGTTTTTT. Full variable domain (remainder filled in from reference TRBV3-1 and TRBJ2-2): DTAVSQTPKYLVTQMGNDKSIKCEQNLGHDTMYWYKQDSKKFLKIMFSYNNKELIINETVPNRFSPKSPDKAHLNLHINSLELGDSAVYFCASSQVGYGVVTGELFFGEGSRLTVL.

Regarding this clonotype: Given a much more abundant clone one base away, this may be a read error. J is TRBJ1-1 and V is TRBV6-5; D may be TRBD1 (5 bases). Germline lookup yields CDR1 MNHEY and CDR2 SVGAGI. This CDR3 comprises 14 residues. The CDR3 is CASCYWGRTGEAFF. Written as DNA, the CDR3 is TGTGCCAGCTGTTACTGGGGCAGGACTGGGGAAGCTTTCTTT.

A few counts support this clonotype. CDR3: CASSQQGAGEAFF. As DNA, the CDR3 is TGTGCCAGCAGTCAACAGGGGGCTGGTGAAGCTTTCTTT. V is TRBV6-2 or TRBV6-3 and J is TRBJ1-1; 9 bases match TRBD1. Trimming removed 5 bases from V and 7 bases from J; junction bases left unmatched: 5. In germline, CDR1 is MNHEY, CDR2 SVGEGT. The CDR3 runs to 13 residues.